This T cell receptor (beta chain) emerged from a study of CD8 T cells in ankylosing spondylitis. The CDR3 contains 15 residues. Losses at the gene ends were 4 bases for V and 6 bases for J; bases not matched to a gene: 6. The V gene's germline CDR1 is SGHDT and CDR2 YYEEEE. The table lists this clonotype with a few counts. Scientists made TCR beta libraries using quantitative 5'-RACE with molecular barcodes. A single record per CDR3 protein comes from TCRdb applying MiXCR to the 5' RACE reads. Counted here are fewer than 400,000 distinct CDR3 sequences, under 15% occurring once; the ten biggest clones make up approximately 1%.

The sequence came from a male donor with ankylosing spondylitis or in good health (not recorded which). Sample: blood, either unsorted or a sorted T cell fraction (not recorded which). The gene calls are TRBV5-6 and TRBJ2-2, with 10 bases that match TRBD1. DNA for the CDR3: TGTGCCAGCAGCCTTGGGACAGGGGTGGCCGGGGAGCTGTTTTTT. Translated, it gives CASSLGTGVAGELFF.